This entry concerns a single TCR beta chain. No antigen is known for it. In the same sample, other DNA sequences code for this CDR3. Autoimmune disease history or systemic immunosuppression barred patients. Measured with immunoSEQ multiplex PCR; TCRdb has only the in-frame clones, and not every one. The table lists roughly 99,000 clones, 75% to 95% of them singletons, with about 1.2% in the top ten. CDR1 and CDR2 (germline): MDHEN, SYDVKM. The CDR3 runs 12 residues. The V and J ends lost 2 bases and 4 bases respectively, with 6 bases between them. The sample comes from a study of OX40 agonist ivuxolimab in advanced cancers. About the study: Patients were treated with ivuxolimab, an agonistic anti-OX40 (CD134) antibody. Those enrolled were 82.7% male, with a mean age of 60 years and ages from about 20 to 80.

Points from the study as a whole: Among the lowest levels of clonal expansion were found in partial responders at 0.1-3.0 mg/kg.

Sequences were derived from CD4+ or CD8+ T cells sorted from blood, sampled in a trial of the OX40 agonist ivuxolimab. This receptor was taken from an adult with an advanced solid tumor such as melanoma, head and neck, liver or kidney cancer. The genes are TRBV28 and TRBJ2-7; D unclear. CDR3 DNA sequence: TGTGCCAGCAGTTTAGGCGTATACGAGCAGTACTTC. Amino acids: CASSLGVYEQYF.